The 14 T cell receptor beta chains given below trace back to one sample, sequenced in a study of vaccination effects on CD4 cells after COVID-19. Sequencing was preceded by expansion of antigen-specific CD4+ T cells with viral peptide pools in the ViraFEST assay. The culture ran for approximately nine days before CD4+ T cells were isolated. Their SARS-CoV-2 infection, verified by PCR, occurred between March and December 2020. The assay was immunoSEQ multiplex PCR, and TCRdb's table has in-frame clones only and misses some. Altogether fewer than 35,000 clones are present, approximately 78% being singletons, with the ten largest covering around 28%. These receptors' targets are unknown. The specimen was CD4+ T cells from PBMCs cultured with a peptide pool, collected before COVID-19 vaccination. The source of these receptors is a human donor who had a prior SARS-CoV-2 infection.

V and J are TRBV28 and TRBJ2-7; D could derive from TRBD1 or TRBD2 (5 bases each). The CDR3 consists of 16 residues. Germline lookup yields CDR1 MDHEN and CDR2 SYDVKM. V dropped 5 bases and J dropped 4 bases, with 21 bases sitting between them. As DNA, the CDR3 is TGTGCCAGCAGTGCGCTCCCTGGGGGTGGGAATTACGAGCAGTACTTC. It translates to CASSALPGGGNYEQYF.

The chain links TRBV11-2 to TRBJ2-7; D gene uncertain. V shed 5 bases and J shed 9 bases, with 23 bases lying between them. CDR3 length: 15 residues. Germline-derived CDR1 and CDR2 are SGHAT and FQNNGV. CDR3 amino acids: CASSLKRTVAWGQYF. The CDR3 bases are TGTGCCAGCAGCCTAAAACGGACGGTGGCCTGGGGGCAGTACTTC.

V and J are TRBV14 and TRBJ1-2; maybe TRBD1 (5 bases). This CDR3 comprises 12 residues. CDR1 and CDR2 from the germline V gene are SGHDN and FVKESK. The V gene lost 6 bases and the J gene lost 8 bases, with 13 bases spanning the gap. The CDR3 reads CASSKQDLGYTF. In DNA form, the CDR3 reads TGTGCCAGCAGTAAACAGGATTTGGGCTACACCTTC. Using reference TRBV14 and TRBJ1-2 for the parts outside the CDR3, the full variable domain is EAGVTQFPSHSVIEKGQTVTLRCDPISGHDNLYWYRRVMGKEIKFLLHFVKESKQDESGMPNNRFLAERTGGTYSTLKVQPAELEDSGVYFCASSKQDLGYTFGSGTRLTVV.

The chain links TRBV5-1 to TRBJ2-1; 11 nucleotides match TRBD1. This CDR3 is 14 amino acids long. CDR1 and CDR2 from the germline V gene are SGHRS and YFSETQ. Trimming took 0 bases from V and 10 from J; bases not matched to a gene: 3. CDR3 in DNA: TGCGCCAGCAGCTTGGGGACAGGGGGCCGGGAGCAGTTCTTC. Residues: CASSLGTGGREQFF.

V and J are TRBV2 and TRBJ2-5, with 9 bases matching TRBD2. J lost 4 bases, V lost 7 bases, and 7 bases had no gene match. This CDR3 has 14 residues. The germline V gene encodes CDR1 SNHLY and CDR2 FYNNEI. The CDR3 coding sequence is TGTGCCAGCACCGGCGGGAGGGCCCCAGAGACCCAGTACTTC. Translation gives CASTGGRAPETQYF. The whole variable domain, filled in from reference TRBV2 and TRBJ2-5, reads EPEVTQTPSHQVTQMGQEVILRCVPISNHLYFYWYRQILGQKVEFLVSFYNNEISEKSEIFDDQFSVERPDGSNFTLKIRSTKLEDSAMYFCASTGGRAPETQYFGPGTRLLVL.

V usage is TRBV9 and J usage is TRBJ2-7, with D tentatively TRBD2 (5 bases). The germline CDR1 and CDR2 sequences are SGDLS and YYNGEE. Trimming shortened V by 0 bases and J by 0 bases, and 7 bases separated the two germline ends. This CDR3 contains 14 residues. The CDR3 coding sequence is TGTGCCAGCAGCGTAGCGGGGTACTCCTACGAGCAGTACTTC. This codes for CASSVAGYSYEQYF.

There are a few counts of this clone. The chain combines TRBV6-2 or TRBV6-3 with TRBJ2-2; D unclear. Trimming shortened V by 2 bases and J by 3 bases, and 7 bases separated the two germline ends. Per germline, CDR1 MNHEY and CDR2 SVGEGT. The CDR3 runs 14 residues. The chain's CDR3 is CASSYNRYTGELFF. CDR3 nucleotide sequence: TGTGCCAGCAGTTACAACAGATACACCGGGGAGCTGTTTTTT.

The J gene is TRBJ2-2, the V gene TRBV5-4; D is tentatively TRBD1 or TRBD2 (5 bases each). Trimming left V 5 bases short and J 4 bases short, with 18 bases between. The germline V gene encodes CDR1 SGHNT and CDR2 YYREEE (reference sequence). The CDR3 consists of 16 residues. The CDR3, as DNA: TGTGCCAGCAGAACGGCCCAGGGACGCTTCACCGGGGAGCTGTTTTTT. This encodes CASRTAQGRFTGELFF.

The chain combines TRBV5-1 with TRBJ2-1; no definite D call. In germline, CDR1 is SGHRS, CDR2 YFSETQ. This CDR3 has 13 amino acids. Trimming left V 2 bases short and J 7 bases short, with 10 bases between. CDR3 nucleotide sequence: TGCGCCAGCAGCTTCAGTTCGGAAAATGAGCAGTTCTTC. Translated: CASSFSSENEQFF.

This chain connects TRBV11-3 to TRBJ1-5; D is ambiguous. The germline V and J ends were trimmed by 0 bases and 6 bases, with 18 bases remaining between them. The length of the CDR3 is 17 residues. Germline-derived CDR1 and CDR2 are SGHNT and YENEEA. The CDR3 nucleotides read TGTGCCAGCAGCTTAGATCGTTTAGGGTTAGGCTTTCAGCCCCAGCATTTT. Translating gives CASSLDRLGLGFQPQHF.

V gene TRBV4-3 combines with J gene TRBJ2-3; TRBD2 aligns across 8 bases. This CDR3 comprises 17 residues. V lost 1 base and J lost 1; bases outside the gene matches: 7. Germline V gives CDR1 LGHNA, CDR2 YSLEER. The CDR3 reads CASSQGRGGFGTDTQYF. CDR3 coding DNA: TGCGCCAGCAGCCAAGGTCGGGGGGGGTTTGGCACAGATACGCAGTATTTT.

The V and J genes are TRBV11-3 and TRBJ2-1; 10 bases line up with TRBD2. This CDR3 has 14 amino acids. With 5 bases clipped from V and 10 bases from J, the junction kept 8 bases outside the gene matches. The V gene's germline CDR1 is SGHNT and CDR2 YENEEA. CDR3 sequence reads: CASSPQAGGREQFF. CDR3 sequence (DNA): TGTGCCAGCAGCCCGCAAGCGGGAGGGAGAGAGCAGTTCTTC.

This chain links TRBV19 with TRBJ1-2, with D possibly being TRBD1 (5 bases). Deletions cut 5 bases from V and 4 bases from J, with 17 bases between. The CDR3 runs 15 residues. Germline V gene data show CDR1 as LNHDA and CDR2 as SQIVND (reference sequence). The CDR3: CASSLELQVTYGYTF. The CDR3 coding sequence is TGTGCCAGTAGTCTCGAATTACAGGTGACCTATGGCTACACCTTC.

V usage is TRBV27 and J usage is TRBJ1-2; TRBD1 matches at 10 bases. The germline V gene encodes CDR1 MNHEY and CDR2 SMNVEV (reference sequence). The CDR3 runs 14 residues. The trim removed 2 bases at V and 4 bases at J, leaving 1 base unmatched. CDR3 bases: TGTGCCAGCAGTTTAAGACAGGGGGCCTATGGCTACACCTTC. This sequence encodes CASSLRQGAYGYTF.